Each of the 11 T cell receptor beta chains below was sequenced from the same sample in a study of identical twins. TCRdb ran MiXCR on the 5' RACE reads and lists one entry per CDR3 protein. The sample records roughly 220,000 distinct CDR3 sequences, 5.5% to 7.5% being singletons. This sample was shared with a second study, whose subject was T cells expressing NK-cell markers.

Sequencing was performed on CD8+ T cells sorted from blood. These receptors all stem from a woman younger than 30 in good health.

This clonotype was counted a few times. This chain connects TRBV3-1 to TRBJ1-1, with TRBD1 identical over 9 bases. The trim removed 2 bases at V and 3 bases at J, leaving 1 base unmatched. Looked up from germline, CDR1 is LGHDT and CDR2 is YNNKEL (reference sequence). The CDR3 runs 14 residues. The CDR3 sequence is CASSQTGGHTEAFF. CDR3 coding DNA: TGTGCCAGCAGCCAAACAGGGGGCCACACTGAAGCTTTCTTT.

This clonotype was picked up a small number of times. This chain connects TRBV5-6 to TRBJ1-2, with D possibly being TRBD1 (5 bases). V gave up 2 bases and J gave up 4 bases, with 15 bases separating them. The germline V gene has CDR1 SGHDT and CDR2 YYEEEE. The CDR3 runs to 15 residues. This CDR3 is CASSFGLLQGYGYTF. In nucleotides, the CDR3 is TGTGCCAGCAGCTTTGGACTTCTCCAGGGCTATGGCTACACCTTC.

The chain uses TRBV28 and TRBJ1-5; 7 nucleotides line up with TRBD1. This CDR3 is built from 14 residues. Germline lookup yields CDR1 MDHEN and CDR2 SYDVKM. V lost 3 bases, J lost 5 bases, and 4 bases stayed unmatched. CDR3 residues: CASSLTGSHQPQHF. In DNA form, the CDR3 reads TGTGCCAGCAGTTTGACAGGGTCCCATCAGCCCCAGCATTTT. Full variable domain (rest looked up from reference TRBV28 and TRBJ1-5): DVKVTQSSRYLVKRTGEKVFLECVQDMDHENMFWYRQDPGLGLRLIYFSYDVKMKEKGDIPEGYSVSREKKERFSLILESASTNQTSMYLCASSLTGSHQPQHFGDGTRLSIL.

This clonotype has a count of ten or more. This chain connects TRBV20-1 to TRBJ1-1, with D possibly matching TRBD1 (5 bases). CDR1 and CDR2 from the germline V gene are DFQATT and SNEGSKA (reference sequence). This CDR3 contains 12 residues. As DNA, the CDR3 is TGCAGCGCGACAGACATGAACACTGAAGCTTTCTTT. This codes for CSATDMNTEAFF.

This clonotype was counted ten times or more. This chain links TRBV5-5 with TRBJ2-1, with D perhaps TRBD2 (6 bases). Germline V gene data show CDR1 as SGHKS and CDR2 as YYEKEE (reference sequence). Trimming pared 2 bases from V and 3 bases from J, leaving 12 bases between. CDR3 length: 15 amino acids. The CDR3 nucleotides read TGTGCCAGCAGCTTAGGCGGGGCCCTCTACAATGAGCAGTTCTTC. It specifies CASSLGGALYNEQFF.

This clonotype was observed a handful of times. The V gene is TRBV14, the J gene TRBJ1-2; D not certain. The CDR3 loop spans 13 amino acids. Trimming took 0 bases from V and 2 from J, leaving 4 bases between them. Germline CDR1 is SGHDN and CDR2 is FVKESK. CDR3 sequence: CASSQEPNYGYTF. The DNA for the CDR3 is TGTGCCAGCAGCCAAGAACCCAACTATGGCTACACCTTC.

This clonotype was recorded at least ten times. V and J are TRBV7-9 and TRBJ2-1; 7 bases match TRBD2. This CDR3 comprises 14 residues. The germline CDR1 and CDR2 sequences are SEHNR and FQNEAQ (reference sequence). Losses at the gene ends were 3 bases for V and 5 bases for J; bases not matched to a gene: 4. CDR3 region: CASSFSGNNNEQFF. DNA of the CDR3: TGTGCCAGCAGCTTCAGCGGGAACAACAATGAGCAGTTCTTC.

This chain connects TRBV14 to TRBJ1-1; possible D gene TRBD1, 5 bases. V was clipped by 2 bases and J by 1 base, with 11 bases between them. Germline V lookup: CDR1 SGHDN, CDR2 FVKESK. This CDR3 spans 15 amino acids. CDR3 DNA sequence: TGTGCCAGCAGCCAATTTCAGGGTGGGAACACTGAAGCTTTCTTT. This translates into CASSQFQGGNTEAFF. The variable domain in full, with the rest retrieved from reference TRBV14 and TRBJ1-1, is EAGVTQFPSHSVIEKGQTVTLRCDPISGHDNLYWYRRVMGKEIKFLLHFVKESKQDESGMPNNRFLAERTGGTYSTLKVQPAELEDSGVYFCASSQFQGGNTEAFFGQGTRLTVV.

J is TRBJ2-1 and V is TRBV9; no definite D call. This CDR3 spans 13 amino acids. The germline CDR1 and CDR2 sequences are SGDLS and YYNGEE. V lost 0 bases and J lost 6, with 7 bases in between. The CDR3 DNA is TGTGCCAGCAGCGTAGACAGTGTCAATGAGCAGTTCTTC. Translation gives CASSVDSVNEQFF. The variable domain in full, with the rest retrieved from reference TRBV9 and TRBJ2-1, is DSGVTQTPKHLITATGQRVTLRCSPRSGDLSVYWYQQSLDQGLQFLIQYYNGEERAKGNILERFSAQQFPDLHSELNLSSLELGDSALYFCASSVDSVNEQFFGPGTRLTVL.

This clonotype has at least ten counts. This sequence joins TRBV7-9 and TRBJ2-1; 11 bases map to TRBD2. CDR1 is SEHNR, CDR2 FQNEAQ, per germline (reference sequence). The CDR3 has 17 residues. V dropped 5 bases and J dropped 2; count of bases not matched to a gene: 8. CDR3 sequence (DNA): TGTGCCAGCAGCCGCACGGGACTAGCGGAGACCTACAATGAGCAGTTCTTC. This gives the protein CASSRTGLAETYNEQFF.

Ten or more counts support this clonotype. V usage is TRBV20-1 and J usage is TRBJ2-7, with D perhaps matching TRBD1 or TRBD2 (6 bases each). This CDR3 spans 13 amino acids. CDR1 and CDR2 from the germline V gene are DFQATT and SNEGSKA (reference sequence). Trimming shortened V by 0 bases and J by 7 bases, and 13 bases separated the two germline ends. For the CDR3, the DNA is TGCAGTGCTAGAGAGGGGGGCTGGTGGGAGCAGTACTTC. Translating it yields CSAREGGWWEQYF.